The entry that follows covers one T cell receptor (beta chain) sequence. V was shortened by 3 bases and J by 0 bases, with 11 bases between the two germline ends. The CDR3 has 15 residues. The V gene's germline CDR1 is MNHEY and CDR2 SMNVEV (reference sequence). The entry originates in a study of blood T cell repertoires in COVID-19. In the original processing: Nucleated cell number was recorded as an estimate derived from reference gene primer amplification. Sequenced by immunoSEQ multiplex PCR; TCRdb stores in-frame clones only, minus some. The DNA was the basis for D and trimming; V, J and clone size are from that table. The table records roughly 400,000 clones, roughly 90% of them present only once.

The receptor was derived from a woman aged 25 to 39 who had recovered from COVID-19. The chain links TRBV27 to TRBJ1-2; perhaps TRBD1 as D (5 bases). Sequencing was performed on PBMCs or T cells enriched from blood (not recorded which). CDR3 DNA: TGTGCCAGCAGTTTGACAGCGACAGCTAACTATGGCTACACCTTC. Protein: CASSLTATANYGYTF.